The present entry profiles one TCR beta chain with its context. Antigen unknown. This sample was taken from a study of T cell responses to AZD1222 COVID-19 vaccine. Study-level background: Both about-4-week and about-12-week second-dose recipients were combined. Study-wide results and limits: The donors showed a predominance of white British ancestry and of females, with possible underestimation of clonal diversity. Spike-specific TCR breadth and depth both grew after two AZD1222 doses. Spike as a whole was targeted by vaccine-associated CD4 TCRs, dominant at 160-218 and 743-854.

Per the germline V gene, CDR1 is SQVTM and CDR2 is ANQGSEA. V was clipped by 2 bases and J by 8 bases; unmatched bases: 11. CDR3 length: 15 amino acids. This table comes from immunoSEQ multiplex PCR, and its TCRdb copy is limited to in-frame clones, with some not included. The sample contains 80,000 to 95,000 clones, around 90% of which appear only once. The sequencing here drew on peripheral blood, taken on day 0 of AZD1222 vaccination. This sequence joins TRBV29-1 and TRBJ2-1; TRBD2 matches at 8 bases. The TCR comes from an adult in good health. CDR3 nucleotides: TGCAGCGTTGAAAAATCCGGGACTAGTGCGGATGAGCAGTTCTTC. Residues: CSVEKSGTSADEQFF.